Below, 10 T cell receptor beta chains from the same sample are listed, as sequenced in a study of blood T cell repertoires in COVID-19. Profiling relied on immunoSEQ multiplex PCR, and the TCRdb table lists in-frame clones only, not all of them. The sample has 210,000 or so clones; 65% to 85% are singletons. The sample taken for sequencing was peripheral blood. The receptors stem from a woman older than 75 with acute or convalescent COVID-19.

V usage is TRBV2 and J usage is TRBJ1-3; 7 bases line up with TRBD1. The CDR3 has 11 residues. Trimming at V came to 7 bases and at J to 7 bases, leaving 1 base not matched to a gene. Germline assignment: CDR1 SNHLY and CDR2 FYNNEI. The CDR3 nucleotides are TGTGCCAGCATACAGGGGAACACCATATATTTT. It encodes CASIQGNTIYF.

The V and J genes are TRBV19 and TRBJ2-2; D is unresolved. V lost 1 base and J 4 bases, leaving 7 bases between the germline ends. Germline V gene sequence: CDR1 LNHDA, CDR2 SQIVND (reference sequence). This CDR3 contains 14 residues. This chain's CDR3 is CASSIGSVTGELFF. CDR3 sequence (DNA): TGTGCCAGTAGTATAGGGTCGGTCACCGGGGAGCTGTTTTTT.

The V gene is TRBV7-9, the J gene TRBJ2-5, with a possible D match to TRBD2 (6 bases). Germline loops: CDR1 SEHNR, CDR2 FQNEAQ (reference sequence). The CDR3 consists of 14 residues. Deletions cut 8 bases from V and 4 bases from J, with 17 bases between. The CDR3 coding sequence is TGTGCCAGCCAGCCGGCGGGGCGGGGAGAGACCCAGTACTTC. It translates to CASQPAGRGETQYF.

This clone occurred a few times. The chain joins TRBV9 to TRBJ2-5, with TRBD2 matching 11 bases. This CDR3 comprises 14 residues. The germline V gene encodes CDR1 SGDLS and CDR2 YYNGEE. Trimming removed 4 bases from V and 4 bases from J; junction bases left unmatched: 3. Here the CDR3 DNA reads TGTGCCAGCAGCTTCGGGACTAGCGGAGAGACCCAGTACTTC. This codes for CASSFGTSGETQYF.

The chain is built from TRBV3-1 (or the pseudogene TRBV3-2) and TRBJ1-4, with 11 bases that match TRBD1. The germline gives CDR1 LGHDT, CDR2 YNNKEL (reference sequence). J was trimmed by 8 bases and V by 5 bases; bases with no gene match: 7. The CDR3 contains 15 residues. CDR3 nucleotide sequence: TGTGCCAGCAGCTGGAGGGGACAGGGGGAGGAAAAACTGTTTTTT. Encoded protein: CASSWRGQGEEKLFF.

This clone was seen a single time. The rearrangement joins TRBV7-2 to TRBJ2-5; D is possibly TRBD1 (6 bases). In germline, CDR1 is SGHTA, CDR2 FQGNSA. This CDR3 is built from 14 residues. Trimming took 1 base from V and 5 from J, leaving 11 bases between them. This CDR3 is CASSLDRGTETQYF. In DNA, the CDR3 is TGTGCCAGCAGCTTAGATAGGGGGACGGAGACCCAGTACTTC.

This clone was seen once. Other nucleotide sequences in the sample specify the same CDR3. This chain connects TRBV9 to TRBJ2-7; D is possibly TRBD1 (7 bases). V lost 0 bases and J 3 bases, leaving 16 bases between the germline ends. The CDR3 length is 16 residues. The germline CDR1 and CDR2 sequences are SGDLS and YYNGEE. The CDR3 DNA reads as TGTGCCAGCAGCGTAGGGCCTGGAGGGGGCCTCTACGAGCAGTACTTC. Its protein is CASSVGPGGGLYEQYF.

This chain uses TRBV19 with TRBJ2-2, with 8 nucleotides matching TRBD1. V lost 6 bases to trimming and J lost 5 bases; unmatched junction nucleotides: 8. In germline, CDR1 is LNHDA, CDR2 SQIVND (reference sequence). The CDR3 has 15 amino acids. The CDR3 nucleotides read TGTGCCAGTAGCCAGGGGGCTAGGGGTACCGGGGAGCTGTTTTTT. It encodes CASSQGARGTGELFF.

This clone was recorded only once. The chain recombines TRBV18 with TRBJ1-2; TRBD1 matches 10 bases. The CDR3 contains 15 residues. V lost 0 bases, J lost 4 bases, and 2 bases stayed unmatched. CDR1 is KGHSH and CDR2 is LQKENI in the germline V gene. CDR3 coding DNA: TGTGCCAGCTCACCACCGAGGACAGGGGGCTATGGCTACACCTTC. Residues: CASSPPRTGGYGYTF.

The gene calls are TRBV3-1 (or the pseudogene TRBV3-2) and TRBJ2-7; no firm D call. Germline loops: CDR1 LGHDT, CDR2 YNNKEL (reference sequence). The CDR3 is 15 amino acids. V lost 4 bases to trimming and J lost 1 base, with 14 bases between them. CDR3 sequence (DNA): TGTGCCAGCAGCCGTGGAGATGTCCTGTCCTACGAGCAGTACTTC. Translation: CASSRGDVLSYEQYF.